This T cell receptor beta chain was sequenced during a study of blood T cell repertoires in COVID-19. The overall study: Spain, Italy and the United States supplied samples that represented acute and convalescent COVID-19. PBMCs, B-cell-depleted T cells, or T cells were the source of the cDNA or gDNA that made up the material.

Original analysis: Nucleated cell number was recorded as an estimate derived from reference gene primer amplification. Produced via immunoSEQ multiplex PCR; TCRdb's table is partial and in-frame only. V, J and clone size were drawn from that table, and D and trimming were deduced from the DNA. The data show 45,000 to 55,000 clones, over 65% seen once. CDR1 is SNHLY, CDR2 FYNNEI, per germline. With V trimmed by 3 bases and J by 2 bases, 1 base remained unmatched. This CDR3 has 14 amino acids. The clonotype was recovered from a human donor in a cohort sampled during active COVID-19. The chain recombines TRBV2 with TRBJ2-5, with 9 nucleotides matching TRBD2. Sequences were obtained from peripheral blood. In DNA form, the CDR3 reads TGTGCCAGCAGTGACCTAGCGGGGCAAGAGACCCAGTACTTC. Translating gives CASSDLAGQETQYF.